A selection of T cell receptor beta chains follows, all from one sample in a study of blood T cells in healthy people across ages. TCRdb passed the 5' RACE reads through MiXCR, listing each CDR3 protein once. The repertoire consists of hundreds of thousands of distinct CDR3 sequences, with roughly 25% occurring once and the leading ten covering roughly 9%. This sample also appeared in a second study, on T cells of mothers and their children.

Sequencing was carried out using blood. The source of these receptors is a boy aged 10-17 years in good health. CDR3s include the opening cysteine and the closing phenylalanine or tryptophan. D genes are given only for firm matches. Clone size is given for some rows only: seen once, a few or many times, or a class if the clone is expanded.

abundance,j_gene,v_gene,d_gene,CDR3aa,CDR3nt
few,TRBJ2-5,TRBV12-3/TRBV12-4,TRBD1,CASSIDRAVETQYF,TGTGCCAGCAGTATCGACAGGGCGGTAGAGACCCAGTACTTC
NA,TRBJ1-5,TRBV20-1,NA,CSASPGGGAKYQPQHF,TGCAGTGCTAGTCCTGGTGGGGGGGCTAAGTATCAGCCCCAGCATTTT
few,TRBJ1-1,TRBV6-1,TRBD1,CASSERGLETEAFF,TGTGCCAGCAGTGAGAGGGGGCTGGAAACTGAAGCTTTCTTT
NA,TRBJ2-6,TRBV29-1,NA,CSVGKGSGANVLTF,TGCAGCGTTGGGAAGGGTTCTGGGGCCAACGTCCTGACTTTC
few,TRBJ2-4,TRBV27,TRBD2,CASSSTLLHPGLAYKNIQYF,TGTGCCAGCAGTTCAACCCTACTACACCCGGGACTAGCGTACAAAAACATTCAGTACTTC
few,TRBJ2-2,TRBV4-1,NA,CASSQERTGVETGELFF,TGCGCCAGCAGCCAAGAAAGGACGGGAGTAGAGACCGGGGAGCTGTTTTTT
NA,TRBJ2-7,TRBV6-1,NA,CASSDRTGTYEQYF,TGCGCCAGCAGTGATCGGACCGGCACCTACGAGCAGTACTTC
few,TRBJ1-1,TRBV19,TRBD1,CASSQGGLDTEAFF,TGTGCCAGTTCCCAGGGGGGGTTGGACACTGAAGCTTTCTTT
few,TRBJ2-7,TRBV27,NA,CASSPQPTYEQYF,TGTGCCAGCAGTCCGCAGCCTACCTACGAGCAGTACTTC
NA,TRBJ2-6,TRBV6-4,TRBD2,CASSDSPGGDGANVLTF,TGTGCCAGCAGTGACTCCCCTGGGGGGGATGGGGCCAACGTCCTGACTTTC
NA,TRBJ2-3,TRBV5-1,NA,CASSFSISEDTQYF,TGCGCCAGCAGCTTCTCTATTAGCGAGGATACGCAGTATTTT
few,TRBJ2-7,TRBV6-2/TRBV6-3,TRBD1,CASSGRQGVPYEQYF,TGTGCCAGCAGTGGACGACAGGGCGTGCCCTACGAGCAGTACTTC
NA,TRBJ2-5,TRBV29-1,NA,CSVRRPKGETQYF,TGCAGCGTTCGGAGACCCAAGGGGGAGACCCAGTACTTC
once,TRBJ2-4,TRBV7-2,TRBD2,CASSSQRGPKNIQYF,TGTGCCAGCAGCTCGCAGCGGGGGCCCAAAAACATTCAGTACTTC
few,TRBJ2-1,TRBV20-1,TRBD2,CSARDGIRAGGRNEQFF,TGCAGTGCTAGAGATGGAATCAGAGCGGGGGGGCGCAATGAGCAGTTCTTC
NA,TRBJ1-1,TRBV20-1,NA,CSAPGTKTEAFF,TGCAGTGCCCCCGGGACGAAGACTGAAGCTTTCTTT
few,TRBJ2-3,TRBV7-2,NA,CASSPLGIWDNEDTQYF,TGTGCCAGCAGCCCGCTCGGTATCTGGGACAACGAGGATACGCAGTATTTT
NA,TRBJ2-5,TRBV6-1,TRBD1,CASDRDRGKETQYF,TGTGCCAGCGACCGGGACAGGGGGAAAGAGACCCAGTACTTC
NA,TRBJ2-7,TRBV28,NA,CASSSPGQLTYEQYF,TGTGCCAGCAGTTCTCCCGGACAGCTAACCTACGAGCAGTACTTC
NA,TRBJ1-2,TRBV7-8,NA,CASSLAGIGGDGYTF,TGTGCCAGCAGCTTAGCCGGGATAGGAGGCGATGGCTACACCTTC
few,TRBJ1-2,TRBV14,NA,CASSLAPRLDYGYTF,TGTGCCAGCAGCCTAGCTCCAAGGCTCGACTATGGCTACACCTTC
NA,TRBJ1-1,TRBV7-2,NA,CASGYWLNTEAFF,TGTGCCAGCGGATATTGGCTTAACACTGAAGCTTTCTTT
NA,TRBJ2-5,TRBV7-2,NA,CASSLVLVETQYF,TGTGCCAGCAGCTTAGTTCTGGTTGAGACCCAGTACTTC
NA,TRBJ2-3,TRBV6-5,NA,CASSYMEASHSTDTQYF,TGTGCCAGCAGTTACATGGAAGCGTCGCATAGCACAGATACGCAGTATTTT
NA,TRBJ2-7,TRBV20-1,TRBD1,CSARSGTGGYEQYF,TGCAGTGCTAGATCCGGGACAGGGGGTTACGAGCAGTACTTC
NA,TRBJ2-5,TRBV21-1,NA,CASSTDGGELETQYF,TGTGCCAGCAGCACCGACGGTGGGGAATTAGAGACCCAGTACTTC
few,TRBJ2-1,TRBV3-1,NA,CASSQAIAYNEQFF,TGTGCCAGCAGCCAAGCAATAGCGTACAATGAGCAGTTCTTC
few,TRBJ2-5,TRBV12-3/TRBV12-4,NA,CASSPQDRGVRGETQYF,TGTGCCAGCAGTCCCCAGGACAGAGGGGTCCGCGGAGAGACCCAGTACTTC
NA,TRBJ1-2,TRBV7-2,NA,CASSIRGGSLYGSTF,TGTGCCAGCAGCATCCGAGGTGGCTCCCTCTATGGCTCCACCTTC
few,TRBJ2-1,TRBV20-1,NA,CSAEGAGSMDEQFF,TGCAGTGCTGAAGGGGCAGGGAGTATGGATGAGCAGTTCTTC
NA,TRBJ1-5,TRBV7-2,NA,CASSPDSPGGGQPQHF,TGTGCCAGCAGCCCTGATTCTCCGGGAGGAGGTCAGCCCCAGCATTTT
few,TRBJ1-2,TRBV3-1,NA,CASSSLGFGYTF,TGTGCCAGCAGCTCACTGGGTTTTGGCTACACCTTC
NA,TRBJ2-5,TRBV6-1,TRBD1,CASSEPDRGEKTQYF,TGTGCCAGCAGTGAGCCGGACAGGGGAGAAAAGACCCAGTACTTC
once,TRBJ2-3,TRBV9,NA,CASSIGGPAYTQYF,TGTGCCAGCAGCATCGGGGGGCCCGCATATACGCAGTATTTT
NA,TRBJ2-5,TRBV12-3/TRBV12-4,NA,CASGYVGGRETQYF,TGTGCCAGCGGGTACGTGGGAGGTCGGGAGACCCAGTACTTC
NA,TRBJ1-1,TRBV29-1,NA,CSVHNLNTEAFF,TGCAGCGTTCACAACTTGAACACTGAAGCTTTCTTT
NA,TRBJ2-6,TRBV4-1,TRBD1,CASRSGTGSGANVLTF,TGCGCCAGCAGGTCAGGGACAGGCTCTGGGGCCAACGTCCTGACTTTC
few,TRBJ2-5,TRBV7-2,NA,CAIYVGAIGETQYF,TGTGCCATATATGTGGGAGCCATCGGGGAGACCCAGTACTTC
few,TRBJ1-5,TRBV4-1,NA,CASSHKGDQPQHF,TGCGCCAGCAGCCATAAGGGAGATCAGCCCCAGCATTTT
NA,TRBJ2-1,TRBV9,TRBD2,CASSVTSGSLDEQFF,TGTGCCAGCAGCGTCACTAGCGGGAGTTTAGATGAGCAGTTCTTC
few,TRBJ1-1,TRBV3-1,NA,CASSQESGHRF,TGTGCCAGCAGCCAAGAATCTGGGCACCGCTTT
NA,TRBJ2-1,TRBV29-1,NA,CSFRQELGRNEQFF,TGCAGCTTTCGACAGGAATTAGGGCGCAATGAGCAGTTCTTC
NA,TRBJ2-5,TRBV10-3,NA,CAISSVLGDQETQYF,TGTGCCATCTCTTCCGTGTTGGGCGACCAAGAGACCCAGTACTTC
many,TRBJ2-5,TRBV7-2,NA,CASSLVGRETQYF,TGTGCCAGCAGTTTAGTGGGTCGGGAGACCCAGTACTTC
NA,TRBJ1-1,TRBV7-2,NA,CASSLDSVTEAFF,TGTGCCAGCAGCTTAGATTCGGTCACTGAAGCTTTCTTT
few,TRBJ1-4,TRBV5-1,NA,CASSLIGEDRFF,TGCGCCAGCAGCTTGATCGGGGAGGACAGGTTTTTT
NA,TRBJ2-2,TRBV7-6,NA,CASSSGPLEELFF,TGTGCCAGCAGCTCGGGACCTCTCGAGGAGCTGTTTTTT
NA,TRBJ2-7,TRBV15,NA,CATSEDWAYEQYF,TGTGCCACCAGCGAGGACTGGGCCTACGAGCAGTACTTC
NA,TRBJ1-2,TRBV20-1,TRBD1,CSAIEMTGSRGGYTF,TGCAGTGCTATAGAAATGACAGGGTCCAGAGGTGGCTACACCTTC
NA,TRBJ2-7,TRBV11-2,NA,CASSPTRDYEQYF,TGTGCCAGCAGCCCCACACGCGACTACGAGCAGTACTTC
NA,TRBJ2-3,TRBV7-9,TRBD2,CASKERGADTQYF,TGTGCCAGCAAGGAGCGGGGCGCAGATACGCAGTATTTT